These T cell receptor beta chains were read from a single sample in a study of blood T cell repertoires in COVID-19. Here immunoSEQ multiplex PCR was the method, and the copy in TCRdb shows in-frame clones only, minus some. The table lists around 250,000 clones, about 90% of them singletons. Sequencing input: peripheral blood. These receptors all come from a woman in her 70s with COVID-19, enrolled during active disease. CDR3s include the opening cysteine and the closing phenylalanine or tryptophan. The D gene is left open where the match is weak. Expanded clones get a size class; other rows say once, few or many, or leave the size out.

D gene: NA; clone size: NA; V gene: TRBV5-1; J gene: TRBJ2-1; CDR3 protein: CASSLAASGGGGNEQFF; CDR3 DNA: TGCGCCAGCAGCTTGGCGGCTAGCGGAGGGGGGGGGAATGAGCAGTTCTTC
D gene: TRBD1; clone size: NA; V gene: TRBV4-2; J gene: TRBJ2-7; CDR3 protein: CASSQGQTYEQYF; CDR3 DNA: TGTGCCAGCAGCCAGGGACAGACCTACGAGCAGTACTTC
D gene: NA; clone size: many; V gene: TRBV7-3; J gene: TRBJ2-1; CDR3 protein: CASSFSGGAKYNEQFF; CDR3 DNA: TGTGCCAGCAGCTTTTCCGGCGGAGCTAAATACAATGAGCAGTTCTTC
D gene: TRBD2; clone size: NA; V gene: TRBV20-1; J gene: TRBJ2-7; CDR3 protein: CSASRGGRMYEQYF; CDR3 DNA: TGCAGTGCTAGTCGAGGCGGGAGGATGTACGAGCAGTACTTC
D gene: NA; clone size: once; V gene: TRBV30; J gene: TRBJ2-1; CDR3 protein: CAWSPQTPNEQFF; CDR3 DNA: TGTGCCTGGAGTCCCCAGACTCCCAATGAGCAGTTCTTC
D gene: NA; clone size: NA; V gene: TRBV5-1; J gene: TRBJ1-2; CDR3 protein: CASSFGDNNYGYTF; CDR3 DNA: TGCGCCAGCAGCTTCGGGGACAATAACTATGGCTACACCTTC
D gene: TRBD2; clone size: NA; V gene: TRBV2; J gene: TRBJ2-1; CDR3 protein: CASSVKREGPYNEQFF; CDR3 DNA: TGTGCCAGCAGTGTCAAGCGGGAGGGCCCCTACAATGAGCAGTTCTTC
D gene: NA; clone size: NA; V gene: TRBV30; J gene: TRBJ1-2; CDR3 protein: CAWSLQGNYGYTF; CDR3 DNA: TGTGCCTGGAGTTTACAGGGCAACTATGGCTACACCTTC
D gene: NA; clone size: NA; V gene: TRBV27; J gene: TRBJ1-5; CDR3 protein: CASSLMFRTGFGANQPQHF; CDR3 DNA: TGTGCCAGCAGTTTAATGTTCAGAACAGGGTTCGGTGCGAATCAGCCCCAGCATTTT
D gene: NA; clone size: NA; V gene: TRBV7-5; J gene: TRBJ2-2; CDR3 protein: CARSLESSRGGNTGELFF; CDR3 DNA: TGTGCCAGAAGCTTAGAGAGTAGTAGGGGGGGTAACACCGGGGAGCTGTTTTTT
D gene: NA; clone size: NA; V gene: TRBV5-1; J gene: TRBJ2-3; CDR3 protein: CASSVGLSTDTQYF; CDR3 DNA: TGCGCCAGCAGCGTCGGACTGAGCACAGATACGCAGTATTTT
D gene: TRBD1; clone size: few; V gene: TRBV7-2; J gene: TRBJ2-7; CDR3 protein: CASSLDRVSYEQYF; CDR3 DNA: TGTGCCAGCAGCTTGGACAGGGTGTCCTACGAGCAGTACTTC
D gene: NA; clone size: NA; V gene: TRBV28; J gene: TRBJ2-6; CDR3 protein: CASYSSGANVLTF; CDR3 DNA: TGTGCCAGCTACAGTTCTGGGGCCAACGTCCTGACTTTC
D gene: TRBD1; clone size: once; V gene: TRBV15; J gene: TRBJ1-5; CDR3 protein: CATSRTGTGFQPQHF; CDR3 DNA: TGTGCCACCAGCCGTACCGGGACAGGGTTTCAGCCCCAGCATTTT
D gene: TRBD1; clone size: NA; V gene: TRBV7-9; J gene: TRBJ2-1; CDR3 protein: CASSLADRGIEQFF; CDR3 DNA: TGTGCCAGCAGCTTAGCCGACAGGGGTATTGAGCAGTTCTTC
D gene: NA; clone size: NA; V gene: TRBV7-3; J gene: TRBJ1-2; CDR3 protein: CASSTHVGEGGYTF; CDR3 DNA: TGTGCCAGCAGCACCCACGTCGGGGAGGGTGGCTACACCTTC
D gene: NA; clone size: NA; V gene: TRBV7-9; J gene: TRBJ2-7; CDR3 protein: CASSPLTYEQYF; CDR3 DNA: TGTGCCAGCAGCCCCCTAACCTACGAGCAGTACTTC
D gene: TRBD2; clone size: NA; V gene: TRBV7-2; J gene: TRBJ2-1; CDR3 protein: CASSRTSGSTYNEQFF; CDR3 DNA: TGTGCCAGCAGCCGGACTAGCGGGAGTACCTACAATGAGCAGTTCTTC
D gene: NA; clone size: NA; V gene: TRBV24-1; J gene: TRBJ2-5; CDR3 protein: CATSDPGGTWTQYF; CDR3 DNA: TGTGCCACCAGTGACCCCGGCGGCACTTGGACCCAGTACTTC
D gene: TRBD2; clone size: NA; V gene: TRBV5-4; J gene: TRBJ2-7; CDR3 protein: CASSLGASGITYEQYF; CDR3 DNA: TGTGCCAGCAGCTTGGGGGCTAGCGGAATTACCTACGAGCAGTACTTC
D gene: TRBD1; clone size: NA; V gene: TRBV11-3; J gene: TRBJ2-1; CDR3 protein: CASKRQGSYNEQFF; CDR3 DNA: TGTGCCAGCAAACGACAGGGCTCCTACAATGAGCAGTTCTTC
D gene: TRBD1; clone size: NA; V gene: TRBV5-5; J gene: TRBJ2-3; CDR3 protein: CASWKEGQAGDTQYF; CDR3 DNA: TGTGCCAGCTGGAAAGAGGGACAGGCGGGAGATACGCAGTATTTT
D gene: TRBD1; clone size: NA; V gene: TRBV3-1/TRBV3-2; J gene: TRBJ1-5; CDR3 protein: CASSQTGGGNQPQHF; CDR3 DNA: TGTGCCAGCAGCCAGACAGGGGGCGGGAATCAGCCCCAGCATTTT
D gene: TRBD2; clone size: NA; V gene: TRBV19; J gene: TRBJ2-1; CDR3 protein: CASKGLAGVDEQFF; CDR3 DNA: TGTGCCAGCAAAGGACTAGCGGGAGTCGATGAGCAGTTCTTC
D gene: NA; clone size: NA; V gene: TRBV28; J gene: TRBJ2-7; CDR3 protein: CASSFGLTVSSYEQYF; CDR3 DNA: TGTGCCAGCAGTTTCGGATTGACAGTGAGCTCCTACGAGCAGTACTTC
D gene: NA; clone size: NA; V gene: TRBV7-3; J gene: TRBJ1-2; CDR3 protein: CASSLTLTDGYGYTF; CDR3 DNA: TGTGCCAGCAGCTTAACGCTGACAGATGGGTATGGCTACACCTTC
D gene: TRBD2; clone size: NA; V gene: TRBV15; J gene: TRBJ2-7; CDR3 protein: CATSVQGGGGDYEQYF; CDR3 DNA: TGTGCCACCAGCGTCCAAGGCGGCGGGGGTGACTACGAGCAGTACTTC
D gene: NA; clone size: NA; V gene: TRBV5-1; J gene: TRBJ1-1; CDR3 protein: CASSLGGEAFF; CDR3 DNA: TGCGCCAGCAGCTTGGGAGGTGAAGCTTTCTTT
D gene: NA; clone size: NA; V gene: TRBV5-4; J gene: TRBJ1-1; CDR3 protein: CASSLGDYNTEAFF; CDR3 DNA: TGTGCCAGCAGCTTGGGAGATTATAACACTGAAGCTTTCTTT
D gene: NA; clone size: NA; V gene: TRBV5-6; J gene: TRBJ1-3; CDR3 protein: CASSLRYSGNTIYF; CDR3 DNA: TGTGCCAGCAGCTTACGGTACTCTGGAAACACCATATATTTT
D gene: TRBD1; clone size: NA; V gene: TRBV18; J gene: TRBJ2-1; CDR3 protein: CASSTGGPPDQFF; CDR3 DNA: TGTGCCAGCTCAACAGGGGGGCCCCCGGACCAGTTCTTC
D gene: NA; clone size: NA; V gene: TRBV7-2; J gene: TRBJ1-1; CDR3 protein: CASSLTDSPNTEAFF; CDR3 DNA: TGTGCCAGCAGCTTAACGGACAGCCCGAACACTGAAGCTTTCTTT
D gene: NA; clone size: NA; V gene: TRBV2; J gene: TRBJ1-5; CDR3 protein: CASSEQGKDQPQHF; CDR3 DNA: TGTGCCAGCAGTGAGCAGGGGAAAGATCAGCCCCAGCATTTT
D gene: NA; clone size: NA; V gene: TRBV28; J gene: TRBJ2-1; CDR3 protein: CASSSWGDNEQFF; CDR3 DNA: TGTGCCAGCAGTTCCTGGGGCGACAATGAGCAGTTCTTC
D gene: NA; clone size: NA; V gene: TRBV3-1/TRBV3-2; J gene: TRBJ1-5; CDR3 protein: CASSRNQGGNQPQHF; CDR3 DNA: TGTGCCAGCAGCCGTAACCAGGGCGGCAATCAGCCCCAGCATTTT
D gene: TRBD2; clone size: NA; V gene: TRBV5-6; J gene: TRBJ2-1; CDR3 protein: CASSFGGGVYNEQFF; CDR3 DNA: TGTGCCAGCAGCTTTGGGGGAGGGGTCTACAATGAGCAGTTCTTC
D gene: NA; clone size: once; V gene: TRBV6-5; J gene: TRBJ1-2; CDR3 protein: CASSRLGGVDGYTF; CDR3 DNA: TGTGCCAGCAGTCGACTCGGGGGGGTGGATGGCTACACCTTC
D gene: NA; clone size: NA; V gene: TRBV5-1; J gene: TRBJ1-5; CDR3 protein: CASSLEGVQPQHF; CDR3 DNA: TGCGCCAGCAGCTTGGAGGGGGTACAGCCCCAGCATTTT
D gene: NA; clone size: few; V gene: TRBV2; J gene: TRBJ1-5; CDR3 protein: CASSPPAGGGNQPQHF; CDR3 DNA: TGTGCCAGCAGCCCCCCTGCGGGCGGAGGCAATCAGCCCCAGCATTTT
D gene: NA; clone size: few; V gene: TRBV27; J gene: TRBJ1-5; CDR3 protein: CAWRPVTGNQPQHF; CDR3 DNA: TGTGCCTGGCGGCCCGTGACTGGCAATCAGCCCCAGCATTTT
D gene: TRBD1; clone size: NA; V gene: TRBV19; J gene: TRBJ1-2; CDR3 protein: CASQRDRAANYGYTF; CDR3 DNA: TGTGCCAGTCAACGGGACAGGGCTGCTAACTATGGCTACACCTTC
D gene: NA; clone size: NA; V gene: TRBV20-1; J gene: TRBJ2-7; CDR3 protein: CSAREVGEQYF; CDR3 DNA: TGCAGTGCTAGGGAGGTGGGCGAGCAGTACTTC
D gene: NA; clone size: NA; V gene: TRBV25-1; J gene: TRBJ1-2; CDR3 protein: CASSTAGSPGGYTF; CDR3 DNA: TGTGCCAGCAGTACCGCGGGCAGCCCGGGGGGCTACACCTTC
D gene: NA; clone size: NA; V gene: TRBV6-2/TRBV6-3; J gene: TRBJ2-7; CDR3 protein: CASSYAGFYEQYF; CDR3 DNA: TGTGCCAGCAGTTACGCGGGGTTTTACGAGCAGTACTTC
D gene: NA; clone size: NA; V gene: TRBV5-6; J gene: TRBJ2-5; CDR3 protein: CASSLTGLKETQYF; CDR3 DNA: TGTGCCAGCAGCTTAACAGGGTTGAAGGAGACCCAGTACTTC
D gene: TRBD2; clone size: NA; V gene: TRBV19; J gene: TRBJ2-3; CDR3 protein: CASSSRTSGSTDTQYF; CDR3 DNA: TGTGCCAGTAGTTCTCGGACTAGCGGGAGCACAGATACGCAGTATTTT
D gene: TRBD1; clone size: NA; V gene: TRBV6-5; J gene: TRBJ1-2; CDR3 protein: CASRNGQGSGHTF; CDR3 DNA: TGTGCCAGCAGAAACGGACAGGGGTCTGGCCACACCTTC
D gene: NA; clone size: NA; V gene: TRBV5-1; J gene: TRBJ1-2; CDR3 protein: CATQKDRDYYGYTF; CDR3 DNA: TGCGCCACCCAGAAGGATAGGGACTACTATGGCTACACCTTC
D gene: TRBD2; clone size: NA; V gene: TRBV2; J gene: TRBJ2-5; CDR3 protein: CASSRDYQETQYF; CDR3 DNA: TGTGCCAGCAGCCGGGACTATCAAGAGACCCAGTACTTC
D gene: NA; clone size: NA; V gene: TRBV4-2; J gene: TRBJ2-2; CDR3 protein: CASSQGQDSGELFF; CDR3 DNA: TGTGCCAGCAGCCAAGGGCAGGATTCCGGGGAGCTGTTTTTT
D gene: NA; clone size: NA; V gene: TRBV3-1/TRBV3-2; J gene: TRBJ2-1; CDR3 protein: CASSQTDYNEQFF; CDR3 DNA: TGTGCCAGCAGCCAGACTGACTACAATGAGCAGTTCTTC
D gene: NA; clone size: NA; V gene: TRBV19; J gene: TRBJ2-1; CDR3 protein: CASSIREWSEQFF; CDR3 DNA: TGTGCCAGTAGCATACGGGAGTGGAGTGAGCAGTTCTTC
D gene: NA; clone size: NA; V gene: TRBV7-2; J gene: TRBJ1-3; CDR3 protein: CASSLGLISGNTIYF; CDR3 DNA: TGTGCCAGCAGCCTCGGACTGATCTCTGGAAACACCATATATTTT
D gene: TRBD1; clone size: NA; V gene: TRBV10-3; J gene: TRBJ1-4; CDR3 protein: CAIRRGTGDNEKLFF; CDR3 DNA: TGTGCCATCAGGCGCGGGACAGGGGATAATGAAAAACTGTTTTTT
D gene: NA; clone size: NA; V gene: TRBV3-1/TRBV3-2; J gene: TRBJ2-4; CDR3 protein: CASSQGARNIQYF; CDR3 DNA: TGTGCCAGCAGCCAAGGGGCCAGAAACATTCAGTACTTC
D gene: NA; clone size: NA; V gene: TRBV11-2; J gene: TRBJ2-5; CDR3 protein: CASSPNWSQTQYF; CDR3 DNA: TGTGCCAGCAGCCCCAACTGGAGTCAGACCCAGTACTTC
D gene: TRBD2; clone size: NA; V gene: TRBV13; J gene: TRBJ2-5; CDR3 protein: CASSYTTGGRRTQYF; CDR3 DNA: TGTGCCAGCAGCTATACAACGGGGGGGCGACGGACCCAGTACTTC
D gene: NA; clone size: NA; V gene: TRBV7-6; J gene: TRBJ1-2; CDR3 protein: CASSLEQGAYGYTF; CDR3 DNA: TGTGCCAGCAGCTTAGAACAGGGAGCCTATGGCTACACCTTC
D gene: NA; clone size: NA; V gene: TRBV20-1; J gene: TRBJ1-6; CDR3 protein: CSASAGTTGSPLHF; CDR3 DNA: TGCAGTGCTAGTGCTGGGACTACCGGATCACCCCTCCACTTT
D gene: NA; clone size: NA; V gene: TRBV18; J gene: TRBJ1-3; CDR3 protein: CASSPRETGNTIYF; CDR3 DNA: TGTGCCAGCTCACCACGAGAAACTGGAAACACCATATATTTT